The clone carrying this T cell receptor beta chain was counted at least ten times. Germline CDR1 is LGHNA and CDR2 is YSLEER. The CDR3 is 14 residues long. With 1 base removed from V and 8 bases from J, the gap between germline ends came to 12 bases. One entry per CDR3 protein results from TCRdb running MiXCR on the RT-PCR reads. The profile shows more than 600,000 distinct CDR3 sequences, over 12% of them singletons. The sequenced sample was memory CD4+ T cells from blood. This TCR came from a female donor in good health, serving as a healthy control. The chain links TRBV4-3 to TRBJ2-1; D might be TRBD1 or TRBD2, each matching 5 bases. CDR3 sequence: CASSQAGGRDEQFF. The CDR3 nucleotides are TGCGCCAGCAGCCAAGCTGGGGGACGGGATGAGCAGTTCTTC.